This is a list of T cell receptor beta chains from one sample in a study of spatial heterogeneity in lung cancer. Using its own MiXCR run on the 5' RACE reads, TCRdb lists one record per CDR3 protein. The sample contains 10,000 or so distinct CDR3 sequences, approximately 12% of which appear only once. The specimen comprised lung tumor tissue, sampled at surgery. Receptor source: a male donor with early-stage non-small cell lung cancer. Each CDR3 is given with its conserved first and last residue. The D gene is left open where the match is weak. Rows give clone size only sometimes, using once, few, many, or a class for an expanded clone.

medium-sized | TRBJ2-1 | TRBV11-3 | - | TGTGCCAGCGAAAACAGCGGGCGGGGCAATGAGCAGTTCTTC | CASENSGRGNEQFF
many | TRBJ2-7 | TRBV6-6 | - | TGTGCCAGCAGTTACAAGGGCTTAAACGACGAGCAGTACTTC | CASSYKGLNDEQYF
many | TRBJ2-2 | TRBV11-1 | - | TGTGCCAGCAGGTTACCGGTCGGGCCCGGGGAGCTGTTTTTT | CASRLPVGPGELFF
- | TRBJ1-6 | TRBV7-6 | - | TGTGCCAGCTCAATAGACGGCCTAAATTCACCCCTCCACTTT | CASSIDGLNSPLHF
many | TRBJ1-2 | TRBV3-1 | - | TGTGCCAGCAGCCAAGGGACAGAGAGTAACTATGGCTACACCTTC | CASSQGTESNYGYTF
medium-sized | TRBJ1-2 | TRBV12-3/TRBV12-4 | - | TGTGCCAGCAGTTTACAGGGGTCGTATGGCTACACCTTC | CASSLQGSYGYTF
many | TRBJ1-2 | TRBV7-9 | - | TGTGCCAGCAGCTTAGCCCAGTCGAGGCCCTATGGCTACACCTTC | CASSLAQSRPYGYTF
large | TRBJ2-5 | TRBV2 | TRBD2 | TGTGCCAGCATCGGGTACGGGACTACACAAGAGACCCAGTACTTC | CASIGYGTTQETQYF
- | TRBJ2-4 | TRBV12-5 | - | TGTGCTAGTACATCCTCAAATAAAAACATTCAGTACTTC | CASTSSNKNIQYF
- | TRBJ1-1 | TRBV9 | - | TGTGCCAGCAGCGTAAGGCCGGGGGCGGGCACTGAAGCTTTCTTT | CASSVRPGAGTEAFF
many | TRBJ2-7 | TRBV6-5 | TRBD1 | TGTGCCAGCAGTTACAGGGACAGGGGGACCTACGAGCAGTACTTC | CASSYRDRGTYEQYF
- | TRBJ2-2 | TRBV10-3 | - | TGTGCCATCAACCTGGGACATCATAACACCGGGGAGCTGTTTTTT | CAINLGHHNTGELFF
once | TRBJ2-3 | TRBV6-6 | - | TGTGCCAGCAGTTACTTTACCCCAGGGGAGATTCCTAGCACAGATACGCAGTATTTT | CASSYFTPGEIPSTDTQYF
many | TRBJ1-5 | TRBV29-1 | - | TGCAGCGTTGAAGATTGGACCTACCAGAGGAATCAGCCCCAGCATTTT | CSVEDWTYQRNQPQHF
- | TRBJ2-5 | TRBV21-1 | - | TGTGCCAGCAGCAAAGCCGGACAGCAAGAGACCCAGTACTTC | CASSKAGQQETQYF
medium-sized | TRBJ2-2 | TRBV7-9 | - | TGTGCCAGCAGCTTGGGGTTTTCGGCTGGGGAGCTGTTTTTT | CASSLGFSAGELFF
few | TRBJ1-1 | TRBV7-9 | - | TGTGCCAGCAGCCCCGAGTTCCGGGGTGAAGCTTTCTTT | CASSPEFRGEAFF
medium-sized | TRBJ2-3 | TRBV20-1 | - | TGCAGTGCTCTAAGCGTGCCGTTGACAGATACGCAGTATTTT | CSALSVPLTDTQYF
many | TRBJ1-2 | TRBV4-2 | TRBD1 | TGTGCCAGCAGCCCGAAGCTAGACAGGGGCTATGGCTACACCTTC | CASSPKLDRGYGYTF
medium-sized | TRBJ1-6 | TRBV12-3/TRBV12-4 | - | TGTGCCAGCAGTTTAGCGCCGGGACGGAATAATTCACCCCTCCACTTT | CASSLAPGRNNSPLHF
few | TRBJ2-1 | TRBV12-3/TRBV12-4 | - | TGTGCCAGCAGTTCACAGGGGAGGGAGCAGTTCTTC | CASSSQGREQFF
many | TRBJ2-1 | TRBV12-3/TRBV12-4 | TRBD2 | TGTGCCAGCAGGGGACCCGGGACTAGCGGGAGGGCCAGGTCCTACAATGAGCAGTTCTTC | CASRGPGTSGRARSYNEQFF
many | TRBJ2-5 | TRBV3-1 | TRBD2 | TGTGCCAGCAGCCAGACCGGGACTAGTCAAGAGACCCAGTACTTC | CASSQTGTSQETQYF
large | TRBJ2-6 | TRBV28 | - | TGTGCCAGCAGTTCCCCCTCATCCAACGGGGCCAACGTCCTGACTTTC | CASSSPSSNGANVLTF
medium-sized | TRBJ2-7 | TRBV20-1 | - | TGCAGTGCTAGATTCGACTCCGAGCAGTACTTC | CSARFDSEQYF
medium-sized | TRBJ1-5 | TRBV29-1 | TRBD1 | TGCAGCGTCATTATAGAGGGGGCTGGCAATCAGCCCCAGCATTTT | CSVIIEGAGNQPQHF
medium-sized | TRBJ2-1 | TRBV6-2/TRBV6-3 | - | TGTGCCAGCAGTTCGACTGCGTACAATGAGCAGTTCTTC | CASSSTAYNEQFF
few | TRBJ2-1 | TRBV3-1 | - | TGTGCCAGCAGCCAAGAATGGCAGGGGCCCAATGAGCAGTTCTTC | CASSQEWQGPNEQFF
many | TRBJ2-7 | TRBV29-1 | - | TGCAGCGTTGTCGGGGACACCTACGAGCAGTACTTC | CSVVGDTYEQYF
few | TRBJ1-2 | TRBV12-3/TRBV12-4 | - | TGTGCCAGCAGTTTAGATGGGCCAGGGAACTATGGCTACACCTTC | CASSLDGPGNYGYTF